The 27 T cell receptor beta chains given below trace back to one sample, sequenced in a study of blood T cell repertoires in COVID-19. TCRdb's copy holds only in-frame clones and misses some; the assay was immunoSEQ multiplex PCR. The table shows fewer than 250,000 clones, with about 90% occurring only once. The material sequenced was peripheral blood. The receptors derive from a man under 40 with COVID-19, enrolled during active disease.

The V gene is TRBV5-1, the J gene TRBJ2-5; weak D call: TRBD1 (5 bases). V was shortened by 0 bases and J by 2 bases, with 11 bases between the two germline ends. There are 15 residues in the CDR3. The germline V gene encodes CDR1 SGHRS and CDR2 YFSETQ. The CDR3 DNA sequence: TGCGCCAGCAGCTTGGTGTCGGCAGGGCAAGAGACCCAGTACTTC. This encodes CASSLVSAGQETQYF. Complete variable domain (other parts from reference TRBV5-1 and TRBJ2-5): KAGVTQTPRYLIKTRGQQVTLSCSPISGHRSVSWYQQTPGQGLQFLFEYFSETQRNKGNFPGRFSGRQFSNSRSEMNVSTLELGDSALYLCASSLVSAGQETQYFGPGTRLLVL.

CDR3 in amino acids: CAWSQPMGGKVLEKLFF. Written as DNA, the CDR3 is TGTGCCTGGAGTCAACCAATGGGGGGTAAAGTGCTCGAAAAACTGTTTTTT. The gene calls are TRBV30 and TRBJ1-4, with a weak D call TRBD1 (5 bases). V lost 2 bases to trimming and J lost 8 bases, with 24 bases between them. Per the germline V gene, CDR1 is GTSNPN and CDR2 is SVGIG (reference sequence). CDR3 length: 17 amino acids.

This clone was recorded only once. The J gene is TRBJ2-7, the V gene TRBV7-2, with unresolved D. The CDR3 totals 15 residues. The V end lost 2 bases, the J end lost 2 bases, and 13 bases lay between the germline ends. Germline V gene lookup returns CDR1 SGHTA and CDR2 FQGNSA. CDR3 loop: CASSLYLGPTYEQYF. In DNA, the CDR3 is TGTGCCAGCAGCTTATACCTGGGCCCTACCTACGAGCAGTACTTC. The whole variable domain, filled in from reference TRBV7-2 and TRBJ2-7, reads GAGVSQSPSNKVTEKGKDVELRCDPISGHTALYWYRQSLGQGLEFLIYFQGNSAPDKSGLPSDRFSAERTGGSVSTLTIQRTQQEDSAVYLCASSLYLGPTYEQYFGPGTRLTVT.

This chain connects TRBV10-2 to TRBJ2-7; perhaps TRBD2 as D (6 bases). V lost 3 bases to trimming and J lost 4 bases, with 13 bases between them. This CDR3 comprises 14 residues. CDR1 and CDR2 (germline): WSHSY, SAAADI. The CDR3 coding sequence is TGCGCCAGCAGTGACCGAGCGGGCGCTTACGAGCAGTACTTC. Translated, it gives CASSDRAGAYEQYF.

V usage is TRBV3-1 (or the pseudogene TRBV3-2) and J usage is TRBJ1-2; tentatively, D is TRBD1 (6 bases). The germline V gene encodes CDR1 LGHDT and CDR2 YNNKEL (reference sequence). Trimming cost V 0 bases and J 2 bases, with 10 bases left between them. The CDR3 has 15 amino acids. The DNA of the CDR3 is TGTGCCAGCAGCCAAGAGGGGGCACCAAACTATGGCTACACCTTC. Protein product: CASSQEGAPNYGYTF.

As DNA, the CDR3 is TGTGCCAGCAGCTTGATGGCCGCTAATGAAAAACTGTTTTTT. Its protein product is CASSLMAANEKLFF. The V call is TRBV5-6, the J call TRBJ1-4; no reliable D call. CDR3 length: 14 residues. V shed 1 base and J shed 3 bases, with 7 bases lying between them. The germline CDR1 and CDR2 sequences are SGHDT and YYEEEE.

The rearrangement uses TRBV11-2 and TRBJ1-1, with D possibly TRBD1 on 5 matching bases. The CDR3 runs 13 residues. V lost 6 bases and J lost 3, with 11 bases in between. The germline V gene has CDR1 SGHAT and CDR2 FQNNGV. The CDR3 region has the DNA TGTGCCAGCAGGGGGCTGATGGACACTGAAGCTTTCTTT. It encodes CASRGLMDTEAFF.

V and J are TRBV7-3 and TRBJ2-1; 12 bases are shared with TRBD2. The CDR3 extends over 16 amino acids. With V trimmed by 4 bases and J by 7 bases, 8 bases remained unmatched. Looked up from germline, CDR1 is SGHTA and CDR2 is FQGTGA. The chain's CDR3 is CASSSGLAGTGNEQFF. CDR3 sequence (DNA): TGTGCCAGCAGCTCAGGACTAGCGGGGACGGGGAATGAGCAGTTCTTC.

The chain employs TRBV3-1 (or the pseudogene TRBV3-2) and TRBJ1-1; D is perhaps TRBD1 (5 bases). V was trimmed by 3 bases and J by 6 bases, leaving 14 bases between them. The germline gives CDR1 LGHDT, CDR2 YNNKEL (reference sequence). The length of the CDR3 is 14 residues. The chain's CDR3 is CASSHTAGGPEAFF. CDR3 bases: TGTGCCAGCAGCCACACTGCGGGGGGACCTGAAGCTTTCTTT.

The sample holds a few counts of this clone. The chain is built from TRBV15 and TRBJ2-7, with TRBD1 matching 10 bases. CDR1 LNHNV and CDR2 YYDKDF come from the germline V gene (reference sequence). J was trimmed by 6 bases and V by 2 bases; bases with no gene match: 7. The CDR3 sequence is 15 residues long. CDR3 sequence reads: CATSRSGTGAREQYF. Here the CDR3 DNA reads TGTGCCACCAGCAGATCCGGGACAGGGGCCCGCGAGCAGTACTTC.

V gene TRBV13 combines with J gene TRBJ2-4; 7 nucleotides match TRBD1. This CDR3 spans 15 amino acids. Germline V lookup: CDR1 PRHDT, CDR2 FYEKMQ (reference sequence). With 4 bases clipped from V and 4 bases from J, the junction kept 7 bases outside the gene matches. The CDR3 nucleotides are TGTGCCAGCAGCTCGGGTCTACAGGGGAAAAACATTCAGTACTTC. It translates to CASSSGLQGKNIQYF.

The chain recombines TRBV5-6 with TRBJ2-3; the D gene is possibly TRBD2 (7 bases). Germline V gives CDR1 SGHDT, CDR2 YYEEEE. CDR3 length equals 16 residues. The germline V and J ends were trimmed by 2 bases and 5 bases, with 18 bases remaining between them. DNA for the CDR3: TGTGCCAGCAGCTTACGCCTTTCGCGGGGGCTAGATACGCAGTATTTT. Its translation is CASSLRLSRGLDTQYF. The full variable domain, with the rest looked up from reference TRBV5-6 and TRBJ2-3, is DAGVTQSPTHLIKTRGQQVTLRCSPKSGHDTVSWYQQALGQGPQFIFQYYEEEERQRGNFPDRFSGHQFPNYSSELNVNALLLGDSALYLCASSLRLSRGLDTQYFGPGTRLTVL.

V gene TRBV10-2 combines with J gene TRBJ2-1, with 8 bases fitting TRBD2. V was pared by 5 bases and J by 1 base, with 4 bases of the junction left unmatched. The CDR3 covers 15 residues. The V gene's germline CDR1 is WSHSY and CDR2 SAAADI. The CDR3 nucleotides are TGCGCCAGCAGTCGAAGCGGGGGTTCCTACAATGAGCAGTTCTTC. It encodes CASSRSGGSYNEQFF.

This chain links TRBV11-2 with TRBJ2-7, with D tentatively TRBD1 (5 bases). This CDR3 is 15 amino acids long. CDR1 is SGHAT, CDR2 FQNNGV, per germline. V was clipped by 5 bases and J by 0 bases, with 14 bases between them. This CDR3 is CASSPVDTSSYEQYF. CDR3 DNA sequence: TGTGCCAGCAGCCCGGTGGACACAAGCTCCTACGAGCAGTACTTC.

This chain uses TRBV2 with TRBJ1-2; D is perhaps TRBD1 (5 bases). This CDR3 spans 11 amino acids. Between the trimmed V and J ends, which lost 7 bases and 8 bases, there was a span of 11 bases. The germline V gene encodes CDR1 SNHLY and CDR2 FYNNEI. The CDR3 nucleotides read TGTGCCAGCACCTCACAGGTCGGCTACACCTTC. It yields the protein CASTSQVGYTF.

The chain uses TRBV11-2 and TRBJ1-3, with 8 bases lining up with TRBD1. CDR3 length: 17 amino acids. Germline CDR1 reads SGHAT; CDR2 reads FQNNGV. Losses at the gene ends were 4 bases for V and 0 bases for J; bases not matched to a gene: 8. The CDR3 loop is CASSSQDRGYSGNTIYF. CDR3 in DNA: TGTGCCAGCAGCTCCCAAGACAGGGGTTACTCTGGAAACACCATATATTTT. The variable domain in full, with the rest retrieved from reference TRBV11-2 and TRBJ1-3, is EAGVAQSPRYKIIEKRQSVAFWCNPISGHATLYWYQQILGQGPKLLIQFQNNGVVDDSQLPKDRFSAERLKGVDSTLKIQPAKLEDSAVYLCASSSQDRGYSGNTIYFGEGSWLTVV.

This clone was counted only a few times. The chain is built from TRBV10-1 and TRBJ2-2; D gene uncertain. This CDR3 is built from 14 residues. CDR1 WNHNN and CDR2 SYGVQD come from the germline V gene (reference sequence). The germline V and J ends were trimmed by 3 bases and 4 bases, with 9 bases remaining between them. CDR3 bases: TGCGCCAGCAGTGACAGCACGGGCACCGGGGAGCTGTTTTTT. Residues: CASSDSTGTGELFF.

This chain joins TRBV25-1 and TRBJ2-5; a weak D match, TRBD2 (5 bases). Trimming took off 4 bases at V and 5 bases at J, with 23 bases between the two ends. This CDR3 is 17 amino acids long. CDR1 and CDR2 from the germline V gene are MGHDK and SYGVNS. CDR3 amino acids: CASSGTLGIPVGETQYF. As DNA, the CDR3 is TGTGCCAGCAGTGGGACTCTAGGGATCCCAGTGGGGGAGACCCAGTACTTC.

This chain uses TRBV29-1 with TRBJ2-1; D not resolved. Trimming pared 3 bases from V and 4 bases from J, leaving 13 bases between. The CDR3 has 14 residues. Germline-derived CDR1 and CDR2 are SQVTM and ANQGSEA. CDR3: CSVDSQTFYNEQFF. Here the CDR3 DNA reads TGCAGCGTTGATTCCCAGACTTTTTACAATGAGCAGTTCTTC.

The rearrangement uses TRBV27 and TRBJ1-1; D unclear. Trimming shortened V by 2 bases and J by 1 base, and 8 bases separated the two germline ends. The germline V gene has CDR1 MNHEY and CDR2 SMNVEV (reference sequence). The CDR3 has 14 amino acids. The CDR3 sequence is CASSLRATNTEAFF. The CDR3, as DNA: TGTGCCAGCAGTTTAAGAGCTACGAACACTGAAGCTTTCTTT.

This chain's CDR3 is CASSFNRGPGNTIYF. The CDR3, as DNA: TGTGCCAGCAGCTTTAACAGGGGGCCCGGAAACACCATATATTTT. V and J are TRBV5-6 and TRBJ1-3; 9 nucleotides align to TRBD1. CDR3 length equals 15 residues. V trimming: 2 bases; J trimming: 4 bases; junction bases outside the gene matches: 4. Germline loops: CDR1 SGHDT, CDR2 YYEEEE.

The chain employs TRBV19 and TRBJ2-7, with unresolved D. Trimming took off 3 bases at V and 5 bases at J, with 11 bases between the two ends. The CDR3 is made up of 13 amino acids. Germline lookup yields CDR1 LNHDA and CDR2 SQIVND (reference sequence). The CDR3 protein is CASSIARIHEQYF. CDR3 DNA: TGTGCCAGTAGTATCGCCAGGATACACGAGCAGTACTTC.

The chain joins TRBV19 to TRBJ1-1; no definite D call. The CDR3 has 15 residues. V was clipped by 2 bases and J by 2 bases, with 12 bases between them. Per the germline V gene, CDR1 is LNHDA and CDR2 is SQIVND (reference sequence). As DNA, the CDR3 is TGTGCCAGTAGTATACGGAGGGTAGGAAACACTGAAGCTTTCTTT. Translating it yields CASSIRRVGNTEAFF.

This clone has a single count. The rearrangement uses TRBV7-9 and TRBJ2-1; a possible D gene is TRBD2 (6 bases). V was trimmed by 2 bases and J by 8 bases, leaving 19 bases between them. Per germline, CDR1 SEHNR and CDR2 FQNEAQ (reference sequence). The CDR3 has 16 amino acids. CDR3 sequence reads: CASSLQNGGISHEQFF. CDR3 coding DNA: TGTGCCAGCAGCTTACAAAACGGAGGGATTTCCCATGAGCAGTTCTTC.

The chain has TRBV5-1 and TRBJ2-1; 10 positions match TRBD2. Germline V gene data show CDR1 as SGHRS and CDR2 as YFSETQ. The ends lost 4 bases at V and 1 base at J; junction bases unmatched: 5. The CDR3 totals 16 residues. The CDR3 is CASSPGAGGSYNEQFF. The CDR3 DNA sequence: TGCGCCAGCAGCCCTGGAGCGGGGGGGTCCTACAATGAGCAGTTCTTC.

The CDR3 here is CASSQSRRGRSNQPQHF. CDR3 nucleotides: TGCGCCAGCAGTCAATCACGGCGGGGTAGGAGCAATCAGCCCCAGCATTTT. The genes are TRBV23-1 and TRBJ1-5, with no clear D. TRBV23-1 is sorted into the ORF group, with uncertain function. The CDR3 totals 17 residues. Trimming removed 0 bases from V and 1 base from J, with 13 bases in between.

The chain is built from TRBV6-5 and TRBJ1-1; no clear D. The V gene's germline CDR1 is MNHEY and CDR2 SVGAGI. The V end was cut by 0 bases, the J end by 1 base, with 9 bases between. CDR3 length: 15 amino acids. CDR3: CASSYSILANTEAFF. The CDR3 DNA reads TGTGCCAGCAGTTACTCGATTTTAGCGAACACTGAAGCTTTCTTT.